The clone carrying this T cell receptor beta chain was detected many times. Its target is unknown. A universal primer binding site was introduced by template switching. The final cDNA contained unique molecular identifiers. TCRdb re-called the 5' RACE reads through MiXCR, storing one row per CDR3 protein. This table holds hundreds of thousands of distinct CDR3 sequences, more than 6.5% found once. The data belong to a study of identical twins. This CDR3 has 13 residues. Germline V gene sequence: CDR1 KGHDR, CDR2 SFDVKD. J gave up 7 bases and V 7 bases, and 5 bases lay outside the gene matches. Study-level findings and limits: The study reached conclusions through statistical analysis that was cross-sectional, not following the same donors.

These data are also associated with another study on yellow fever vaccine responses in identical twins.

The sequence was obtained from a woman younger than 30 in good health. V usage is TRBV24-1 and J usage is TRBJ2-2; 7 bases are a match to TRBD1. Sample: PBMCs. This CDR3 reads CATSYRGYGELFF. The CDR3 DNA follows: TGTGCCACCAGCTACAGGGGATACGGGGAGCTGTTTTTT.